This entry lists 21 T cell receptor beta chains sequenced from one sample in a study of cytomegalovirus exposure and HLA in healthy donors. The PCR made use of 60 Vbeta and 13 Jbeta primers. Sequenced by immunoSEQ multiplex PCR; TCRdb stores in-frame clones only, minus some. In all, the sample yields some 160,000 clones. The source material was PBMCs. The receptors originated from a man between 25 and 39 years old in good health and CMV-seronegative.

With regard to this clone: This CDR3 is also generated by other DNA sequences in the sample. This chain uses TRBV10-2 with TRBJ2-6; no clear D gene. V dropped 9 bases and J dropped 0 bases, with 9 bases sitting between them. Germline V CDR1 and CDR2: WSHSY, SAAADI. This CDR3 has 14 residues. CDR3 loop: CASTSSSGANVLTF. DNA of the CDR3: TGCGCCAGTACCAGTTCCTCTGGGGCCAACGTCCTGACTTTC.

V usage is TRBV14 and J usage is TRBJ1-1; D not certain. The V gene's germline CDR1 is SGHDN and CDR2 FVKESK. Trimming stripped 1 base from V and 6 bases from J, with 6 bases between. The CDR3 sequence is 12 residues long. In DNA, the CDR3 is TGTGCCAGCAGCCAAGGGCTTTCTGAAGCTTTCTTT. Amino acids: CASSQGLSEAFF.

This chain links TRBV18 with TRBJ2-2, with 9 bases fitting TRBD1. The CDR3 spans 22 residues. The junction had 20 bases not matched to a gene; V was cut back by 3 bases and J by 0 bases. Germline loops: CDR1 KGHSH, CDR2 LQKENI. CDR3 sequence (DNA): TGTGCCAGCTCACCCATCTTACCGGGACAGGGTTTACTAAACTCGAACACCGGGGAGCTGTTTTTT. This codes for CASSPILPGQGLLNSNTGELFF.

The chain combines TRBV5-1 with TRBJ2-2; TRBD1 is a possible D gene (5 bases). The V gene's germline CDR1 is SGHRS and CDR2 YFSETQ. This CDR3 has 15 residues. The ends were cut back, 3 bases at V and 0 bases at J, with 9 bases in the middle. CDR3 region: CASSSQGSNTGELFF. CDR3 DNA sequence: TGCGCCAGCAGCTCCCAGGGTTCGAACACCGGGGAGCTGTTTTTT.

The chain links TRBV19 to TRBJ1-5; D remains unclear. Germline V gene data show CDR1 as LNHDA and CDR2 as SQIVND (reference sequence). The CDR3 extends over 12 amino acids. The V and J ends lost 3 bases and 6 bases respectively, with 6 bases between them. The CDR3, as DNA: TGTGCCAGTAGTATGACGGGTCAGCCCCAGCATTTT. It translates to CASSMTGQPQHF.

The rearrangement uses TRBV5-1 and TRBJ1-1; TRBD1 might be the D (5 bases). From germline, CDR1 is SGHRS and CDR2 YFSETQ. CDR3 length: 15 residues. V was cut by 2 bases and J by 4 bases, with 15 bases left in between. Written as DNA, the CDR3 is TGCGCCAGCAGCTTAGACTGGGAGGACACCACTGAAGCTTTCTTT. Translation: CASSLDWEDTTEAFF.

The genes are TRBV10-2 and TRBJ2-1, with a tentative D call TRBD1 (6 bases). The CDR3 consists of 16 residues. Germline loops: CDR1 WSHSY, CDR2 SAAADI. Trimming pared 3 bases from V and 1 base from J, leaving 13 bases between. In nucleotides, the CDR3 is TGCGCCAGCAGTGAATGGCAGGGGACGTCCTACAATGAGCAGTTCTTC. It encodes CASSEWQGTSYNEQFF.

V and J are TRBV18 and TRBJ2-2, with 8 bases aligning to TRBD1. The J segment lost 3 bases and the V segment lost 0 bases, leaving 6 bases of the junction unmatched. CDR3 length equals 17 residues. Germline V CDR1 and CDR2: KGHSH, LQKENI. The CDR3 DNA reads as TGTGCCAGCTCACCACCACCTTACAGGGGGGACACCGGGGAGCTGTTTTTT. Protein product: CASSPPPYRGDTGELFF.

This chain uses TRBV5-4 with TRBJ2-5; D might be TRBD1 (6 bases). The germline V gene encodes CDR1 SGHNT and CDR2 YYREEE (reference sequence). The CDR3 spans 15 residues. V was shortened by 5 bases and J by 5 bases, with 19 bases between the two germline ends. In nucleotides, the CDR3 is TGTGCCAGCAGGAAATCTCAGGGGAACGCGGAGACCCAGTACTTC. Translated, it gives CASRKSQGNAETQYF.

The chain joins TRBV11-2 to TRBJ2-5; a possible D gene is TRBD1 (6 bases). Germline assignment: CDR1 SGHAT and CDR2 FQNNGV. Trimming removed 3 bases at V and 5 bases at J, with 19 bases between. The CDR3 is made up of 16 amino acids. CDR3 loop: CASSLDTGNSGETQYF. The CDR3 nucleotides read TGTGCCAGCAGCTTGGATACAGGGAATTCGGGGGAGACCCAGTACTTC.

The rearrangement uses TRBV18 and TRBJ1-1; no firm D call. CDR1 is KGHSH and CDR2 is LQKENI in the germline V gene. The CDR3 sequence is 14 residues long. V lost 2 bases and J 1 base, leaving 8 bases between the germline ends. CDR3 residues: CASSPVVTNTEAFF. In nucleotides, the CDR3 is TGTGCCAGCTCACCAGTAGTCACGAACACTGAAGCTTTCTTT.

The genes are TRBV7-9 and TRBJ2-7; 9 bases are shared with TRBD2. The CDR3 covers 14 residues. V gave up 4 bases and J gave up 3 bases; unmatched junction bases: 4. CDR1 SEHNR and CDR2 FQNEAQ come from the germline V gene (reference sequence). CDR3 amino acids: CASSSGLAVYEQYF. The CDR3 DNA sequence: TGTGCCAGCAGCTCGGGACTAGCAGTCTACGAGCAGTACTTC.

V and J are TRBV11-2 and TRBJ2-7; 9 positions match TRBD2. After removal of 5 bases from V and 2 bases from J, the junction contained 4 bases not matched to a gene. CDR1 SGHAT and CDR2 FQNNGV come from the germline V gene. This CDR3 has 14 amino acids. The CDR3 sequence is CASSPASGTYEQYF. The CDR3 DNA reads TGTGCCAGCAGCCCAGCTAGCGGGACCTACGAGCAGTACTTC.

The chain joins TRBV15 to TRBJ2-1; 11 bases align to TRBD2. The CDR3 runs 14 residues. The V gene's germline CDR1 is LNHNV and CDR2 YYDKDF (reference sequence). The V and J ends lost 1 base and 16 bases, in that order; junction bases with no gene match: 9. The CDR3, as DNA: TGTGCCACCAGCAGAGTACTAGCGGGGGAAAAGTCATTCTTC. Protein product: CATSRVLAGEKSFF.

The CDR3 DNA is TGTGCCAGCAGCGTAGCAGGGTTCTCCGGGGAGCTGTTTTTT. As protein: CASSVAGFSGELFF. The J gene is TRBJ2-2, the V gene TRBV9; TRBD1 might be the D (5 bases). In germline, CDR1 is SGDLS, CDR2 YYNGEE. The CDR3 extends over 14 amino acids. Trimming removed 0 bases at V and 6 bases at J, with 9 bases between.

With respect to this clone: Sequence at one end of the junction differs from germline and may be a read error. The gene calls are TRBV5-4 and TRBJ2-5; no definite D call. The J call may be incorrect, as the DNA end agrees better with TRBJ2-7. Looked up from germline, CDR1 is SGHNT and CDR2 is YYREEE (reference sequence). The CDR3 runs to 13 residues. CDR3 residues: CASSSPDSNEQYF. The DNA for the CDR3 is TGTGCCAGCAGCTCACCTGACTCCAACGAGCAGTACTTC.

This chain uses TRBV28 with TRBJ2-1; 11 nucleotides agree with TRBD2. V lost 6 bases, J lost 5 bases, and 6 bases stayed unmatched. This CDR3 has 15 residues. Germline V gives CDR1 MDHEN, CDR2 SYDVKM. CDR3 coding DNA: TGTGCCAGCAGGGATAGCGGGAGGGCCAACAATGAGCAGTTCTTC. Its protein is CASRDSGRANNEQFF.

The chain has TRBV7-9 and TRBJ2-3; 9 positions agree with TRBD2. The ends lost 8 bases at V and 2 bases at J; junction bases unmatched: 5. Germline lookup yields CDR1 SEHNR and CDR2 FQNEAQ (reference sequence). This CDR3 is 14 amino acids long. The CDR3 coding sequence is TGTGCCAGCGGGCTAGCGGGATACACAGATACGCAGTATTTT. This encodes CASGLAGYTDTQYF.

The genes are TRBV30 and TRBJ2-5, with 9 bases identical to TRBD1. The J call is in doubt because the DNA end fits TRBJ2-7 better. Germline CDR1 GTSNPN, CDR2 SVGIG (reference sequence). CDR3 length equals 13 residues. Written as DNA, the CDR3 is TGTGCCTACGGACAGGGGAGCTCCTACGAGCAGTACTTC. This gives the protein CAYGQGSSYEQYF.

The chain is built from TRBV7-9 and TRBJ2-5, with a weak D call TRBD1 (6 bases). CDR3 length: 15 amino acids. Trimming removed 1 base at V and 2 bases at J, with 11 bases between. Looked up from germline, CDR1 is SEHNR and CDR2 is FQNEAQ (reference sequence). CDR3 region: CASSLGRTVQETQYF. CDR3 sequence (DNA): TGTGCCAGCAGCTTAGGTCGGACAGTTCAAGAGACCCAGTACTTC.

V usage is TRBV27 and J usage is TRBJ1-1; D is undetermined. There are 14 residues in the CDR3. V dropped 2 bases and J dropped 5 bases, with 12 bases sitting between them. Germline V gene sequence: CDR1 MNHEY, CDR2 SMNVEV (reference sequence). CDR3 sequence: CASSLTSAETEAFF. The CDR3, as DNA: TGTGCCAGCAGTTTAACATCTGCGGAGACTGAAGCTTTCTTT.